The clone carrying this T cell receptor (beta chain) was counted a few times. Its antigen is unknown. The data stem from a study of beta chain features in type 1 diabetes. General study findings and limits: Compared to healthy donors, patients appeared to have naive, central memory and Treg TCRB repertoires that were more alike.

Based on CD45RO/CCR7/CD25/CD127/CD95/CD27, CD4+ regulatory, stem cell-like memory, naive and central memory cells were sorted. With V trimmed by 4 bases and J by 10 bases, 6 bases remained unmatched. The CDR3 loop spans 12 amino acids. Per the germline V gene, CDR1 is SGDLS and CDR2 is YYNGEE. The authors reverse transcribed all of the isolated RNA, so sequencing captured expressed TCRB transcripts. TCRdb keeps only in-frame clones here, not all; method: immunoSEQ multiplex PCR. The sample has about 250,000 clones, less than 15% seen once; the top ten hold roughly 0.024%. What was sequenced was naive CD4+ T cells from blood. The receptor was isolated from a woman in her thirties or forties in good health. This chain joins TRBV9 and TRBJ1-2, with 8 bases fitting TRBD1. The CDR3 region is CASSPFRGPYTF. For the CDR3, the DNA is TGTGCCAGCAGCCCGTTCAGGGGGCCCTACACCTTC.